The 10 T cell receptor beta chains listed next were all sequenced from one sample in a study of metastatic and nonmetastatic thyroid tumors. Using MiXCR, TCRdb reanalyzed the PCR reads. The sample yields around 31,000 clones, about a sixth seen once. No treatment had been given to any patient before thyroid surgery. The sample taken for sequencing was blood. Receptors originate from a female donor with papillary thyroid cancer or a benign thyroid nodule (not recorded which). Some clones in this sample may be carry-over from other donors' samples.

The table lists this clone with many counts. This chain joins TRBV18 and TRBJ1-6; 7 bases agree with TRBD1. This CDR3 is 15 amino acids long. Unmatched junction bases numbered 3, after V lost 5 bases and J lost 2 bases. Germline V gives CDR1 KGHSH, CDR2 LQKENI. This CDR3 is CASSGGTAYNSPLHF. The CDR3 region has the DNA TGTGCCAGCTCAGGCGGGACAGCCTATAATTCACCCCTCCACTTT.

This clone was recorded at least ten times. The chain's CDR3 is CSASGPGGSNEKLFF. The DNA for the CDR3 is TGCAGTGCCTCGGGGCCCGGAGGTTCTAATGAAAAACTGTTTTTT. The chain carries TRBV20-1 and TRBJ1-4, with D tentatively TRBD1 (5 bases). This CDR3 is built from 15 residues. Germline CDR1 and CDR2: DFQATT and SNEGSKA (reference sequence). Trimming pared 6 bases from V and 3 bases from J, leaving 17 bases between.

This clone has a count of ten or more. This chain links TRBV15 with TRBJ2-1; TRBD2 matches 11 bases. The CDR3 is 16 amino acids. Germline V lookup: CDR1 LNHNV, CDR2 YYDKDF (reference sequence). V lost 1 base to trimming and J lost 5 bases; unmatched junction nucleotides: 4. The CDR3 reads CATSRGLAGHHNEQFF. In DNA, the CDR3 is TGTGCCACCAGCAGAGGACTAGCGGGACACCACAATGAGCAGTTCTTC.

This clone was seen ten or more times. The rearrangement links TRBV7-2 to TRBJ2-5; D ambiguous. Germline lookup yields CDR1 SGHTA and CDR2 FQGNSA. The CDR3 runs 13 residues. Between the trimmed V and J ends, which lost 5 bases and 0 bases, there was a span of 7 bases. The CDR3 here is CASSIEYQETQYF. The CDR3 nucleotides read TGTGCCAGCAGCATTGAGTACCAAGAGACCCAGTACTTC. Variable domain in full (rest from reference TRBV7-2 and TRBJ2-5): GAGVSQSPSNKVTEKGKDVELRCDPISGHTALYWYRQSLGQGLEFLIYFQGNSAPDKSGLPSDRFSAERTGGSVSTLTIQRTQQEDSAVYLCASSIEYQETQYFGPGTRLLVL.

Only one count was recorded for this clone. V and J are TRBV4-3 and TRBJ2-7; D possibly matches TRBD1 or TRBD2 (5 bases each). The CDR3 has 14 amino acids. CDR1 LGHNA and CDR2 YSLEER come from the germline V gene. Between the trimmed V and J ends, which lost 0 bases and 2 bases, there was a span of 8 bases. CDR3 amino acids: CASSQDRDAYEQYF. CDR3 nucleotide sequence: TGCGCCAGCAGCCAAGACAGGGACGCCTACGAGCAGTACTTC.

Worth noting for this clone: A single base separates this from a much larger clone, so it may be a read error. This chain connects TRBV11-2 to TRBJ1-1; D gene uncertain. V lost 2 bases and J lost 8, with 12 bases in between. This CDR3 is built from 13 residues. The germline gives CDR1 SGHAT, CDR2 FQNNGV. DNA for the CDR3: TGTGCCAGCAGCTTATTCTTGGGCGGCGAAGCTTTCTTT. It specifies CASSLFLGGEAFF.

This clone was counted ten times or more. J is TRBJ2-1 and V is TRBV2, with 7 bases lining up with TRBD2. The length of the CDR3 is 15 residues. CDR1 and CDR2 from the germline V gene are SNHLY and FYNNEI. Losses at the gene ends were 4 bases for V and 4 bases for J; bases not matched to a gene: 7. The CDR3 DNA reads TGTGCCAGCAGTGGGTCGCTAGCGGTTTACAATGAGCAGTTCTTC. Translation: CASSGSLAVYNEQFF.

The table lists this clone with many counts. The chain has TRBV20-1 and TRBJ2-1; perhaps TRBD2 as D (6 bases). Germline V gene sequence: CDR1 DFQATT, CDR2 SNEGSKA (reference sequence). The ends were cut back, 3 bases at V and 10 bases at J, with 16 bases in the middle. There are 13 residues in the CDR3. The CDR3 is CSASIPTAGEQFF. The CDR3, as DNA: TGCAGTGCTAGTATCCCAACGGCGGGGGAGCAGTTCTTC.

In this sample, this clone turned up many times. The chain recombines TRBV5-1 with TRBJ1-4; 9 bases map to TRBD1. The trim removed 3 bases at V and 7 bases at J, leaving 13 bases unmatched. Germline CDR1 SGHRS, CDR2 YFSETQ. The CDR3 has 17 residues. CDR3 coding DNA: TGCGCCAGCAGCTCCCACTTTCCCGGGACAGGGCCTGAAAAACTGTTTTTT. It translates to CASSSHFPGTGPEKLFF. The full variable domain, rest sourced from reference TRBV5-1 and TRBJ1-4, is KAGVTQTPRYLIKTRGQQVTLSCSPISGHRSVSWYQQTPGQGLQFLFEYFSETQRNKGNFPGRFSGRQFSNSRSEMNVSTLELGDSALYLCASSSHFPGTGPEKLFFGSGTQLSVL.

This sequence joins TRBV7-9 and TRBJ2-3, with unresolved D. Trimming took 1 base from V and 2 from J, leaving 7 bases between them. The CDR3 runs 14 residues. Germline assignment: CDR1 SEHNR and CDR2 FQNEAQ (reference sequence). This chain's CDR3 is CASSLGPNTDTQYF. The CDR3 DNA follows: TGTGCCAGCAGCTTAGGCCCTAACACAGATACGCAGTATTTT.